What follows are 17 T cell receptor beta chains derived from one specimen sequenced in a study of T cell responses to AZD1222 COVID-19 vaccine. Sequencing was performed with immunoSEQ multiplex PCR; in TCRdb, only in-frame clones are kept and a portion is missing. The sample has about 64,000 clones, 75% to 95% seen once; the top ten hold roughly 6.3%. Sequences were derived from peripheral blood, sampled 28 days after the second dose of the MenACWY control vaccine. These receptors all come from an adult who received the MenACWY meningococcal vaccine as a control.

The gene calls are TRBV27 and TRBJ1-1, with TRBD1 as a possible D gene (5 bases). Trimming left V 0 bases short and J 1 base short, with 12 bases between. The length of the CDR3 is 16 residues. Looked up from germline, CDR1 is MNHEY and CDR2 is SMNVEV (reference sequence). DNA for the CDR3: TGTGCCAGCAGTTTATCGACTCCAGGGACGAACACTGAAGCTTTCTTT. Translation: CASSLSTPGTNTEAFF.

This clone was counted a single time. The V gene is TRBV21-1, the J gene TRBJ2-7; the table calls TRBD1, which could not be checked here. TRBV21-1 has pseudogene status. The CDR3 sequence is 16 residues long. The CDR3 is CASSKGPGTEVYEQYF. CDR3 in DNA: TGTGCCAGCAGCAAAGGGCCAGGTACTGAAGTTTACGAGCAGTACTTC.

The chain joins TRBV28 to TRBJ1-2; no reliable D call. The CDR3 extends over 17 amino acids. V shed 6 bases and J shed 4 bases, with 24 bases lying between them. CDR1 and CDR2 from the germline V gene are MDHEN and SYDVKM. The CDR3 nucleotides are TGTGCCAGCAGACTGACACGTACCTGGGTTTTCTTCTATGGCTACACCTTC. Translating gives CASRLTRTWVFFYGYTF.

The chain combines TRBV3-1 (or the pseudogene TRBV3-2) with TRBJ2-7; no definite D call. The CDR3 runs to 12 residues. The V gene's germline CDR1 is LGHDT and CDR2 YNNKEL (reference sequence). Trimming took off 6 bases at V and 0 bases at J, with 6 bases between the two ends. The CDR3: CASRQSSYEQYF. In DNA, the CDR3 is TGTGCCAGCAGACAGTCCTCCTACGAGCAGTACTTC.

The rearrangement links TRBV19 to TRBJ2-3, with D hard to call. The length of the CDR3 is 14 residues. Germline loops: CDR1 LNHDA, CDR2 SQIVND (reference sequence). The V end lost 5 bases, the J end lost 4 bases, and 13 bases lay between the germline ends. The CDR3, as DNA: TGTGCCAGTAGTTTTCTTTTGGGCGCAGATACGCAGTATTTT. Protein sequence: CASSFLLGADTQYF.

The J gene is TRBJ1-2, the V gene TRBV3-1 (or the pseudogene TRBV3-2); D unclear. This CDR3 region has 13 residues. V was cut by 0 bases and J by 4 bases, with 6 bases left in between. Germline lookup yields CDR1 LGHDT and CDR2 YNNKEL (reference sequence). CDR3 residues: CASSQDPGYGYTF. The CDR3 DNA reads TGTGCCAGCAGCCAAGATCCAGGCTATGGCTACACCTTC.

The J gene is TRBJ1-3, the V gene TRBV4-1; 7 positions agree with TRBD1. The V gene's germline CDR1 is MGHRA and CDR2 YSYEKL. The CDR3 loop spans 15 amino acids. V dropped 4 bases and J dropped 2; count of bases not matched to a gene: 5. CDR3 amino acids: CASSPYRGPGNTIYF. In nucleotides, the CDR3 is TGCGCCAGCAGCCCGTACAGGGGACCTGGAAACACCATATATTTT.

V is TRBV5-4 and J is TRBJ2-5; TRBD2 matches at 7 bases. The germline V gene encodes CDR1 SGHNT and CDR2 YYREEE (reference sequence). The trim removed 0 bases at V and 0 bases at J, leaving 2 bases unmatched. This CDR3 contains 15 residues. The CDR3 sequence is CASSLEAGYQETQYF. DNA for the CDR3: TGTGCCAGCAGCTTGGAAGCGGGGTACCAAGAGACCCAGTACTTC. The whole variable domain, remainder taken from reference TRBV5-4 and TRBJ2-5, is ETGVTQSPTHLIKTRGQQVTLRCSSQSGHNTVSWYQQALGQGPQFIFQYYREEENGRGNFPPRFSGLQFPNYSSELNVNALELDDSALYLCASSLEAGYQETQYFGPGTRLLVL.

V gene TRBV18 combines with J gene TRBJ1-2, with TRBD1 as a possible D gene (5 bases). The V gene lost 3 bases and the J gene lost 3 bases, with 14 bases spanning the gap. This CDR3 comprises 15 residues. The V gene's germline CDR1 is KGHSH and CDR2 LQKENI. The CDR3 protein is CASSPRDLSDYGYTF. The CDR3 DNA reads as TGTGCCAGCTCACCCAGGGATCTATCAGACTATGGCTACACCTTC.

This clone was seen once. V is TRBV2 and J is TRBJ1-2; 7 bases are a match to TRBD1. CDR1 is SNHLY and CDR2 is FYNNEI in the germline V gene. CDR3 length: 13 amino acids. The junction had 6 bases not matched to a gene; V was cut back by 3 bases and J by 8 bases. CDR3 region: CASSDGQAGGYTF. In DNA form, the CDR3 reads TGTGCCAGCAGTGATGGACAGGCGGGGGGCTACACCTTC.

V and J are TRBV14 and TRBJ1-3; D uncertain. The CDR3 has 14 residues. Trimming took 7 bases from V and 0 from J, leaving 10 bases between them. Germline CDR1 and CDR2: SGHDN and FVKESK. The CDR3 loop reads CASKGDLSGNTIYF. The CDR3 DNA is TGTGCCAGCAAGGGAGATCTCTCTGGAAACACCATATATTTT.

The chain employs TRBV11-1 and TRBJ2-1; D gene uncertain. The germline V gene has CDR1 SGHAT and CDR2 FQDESV (reference sequence). V lost 3 bases to trimming and J lost 5 bases, with 17 bases between them. This CDR3 spans 16 amino acids. The CDR3 reads CASSLERREGNNEQFF. The CDR3 bases are TGTGCCAGCAGCTTGGAACGCCGTGAAGGGAACAATGAGCAGTTCTTC.

This clone is medium-sized (0.01 to 0.1%). This sequence joins TRBV6-5 and TRBJ1-1, with D maybe TRBD1 (5 bases). The CDR3 runs to 13 residues. The V end lost 6 bases, the J end lost 3 bases, and 11 bases lay between the germline ends. Germline loops: CDR1 MNHEY, CDR2 SVGAGI. CDR3 in DNA: TGTGCCAGCAGATGGGGGGTAGACACTGAAGCTTTCTTT. This translates into CASRWGVDTEAFF.

This rearrangement joins TRBV6-5 to TRBJ1-2, with 9 bases matching TRBD1. CDR1 is MNHEY, CDR2 SVGAGI, per germline. With 8 bases clipped from V and 10 bases from J, the junction kept 8 bases outside the gene matches. The CDR3 loop spans 12 amino acids. The chain's CDR3 is CASGGTGNDYTF. The CDR3 nucleotides are TGTGCCAGCGGCGGGACAGGGAACGACTACACCTTC.

The chain is built from TRBV10-3 and TRBJ2-7; D is possibly TRBD1 or TRBD2 (7 bases each). V was clipped by 10 bases and J by 6 bases, with 22 bases between them. CDR3 size: 14 residues. Germline-derived CDR1 and CDR2 are ENHRY and SYGVKD. The CDR3 coding sequence is TGTGCCACCAGGGGGGGCAGGGAGGTACGCGAGCAGTACTTC. Amino acid sequence: CATRGGREVREQYF.

The chain employs TRBV10-3 and TRBJ2-1; TRBD2 might be the D (6 bases). V was clipped by 3 bases and J by 8 bases, with 14 bases between them. CDR3 size: 14 residues. The germline V gene has CDR1 ENHRY and CDR2 SYGVKD. The CDR3 loop reads CAISDGSAMDEQFF. For the CDR3, the DNA is TGTGCCATCAGTGACGGGAGCGCTATGGATGAGCAGTTCTTC.

V and J are TRBV29-1 and TRBJ1-3, with D maybe TRBD1 (6 bases). In germline, CDR1 is SQVTM, CDR2 ANQGSEA. The V and J ends lost 8 bases and 0 bases respectively, with 8 bases between them. CDR3 size: 12 residues. The CDR3 region is CSYRDSGNTIYF. The CDR3 nucleotides are TGCAGCTACAGGGACTCTGGAAACACCATATATTTT.